The 21 T cell receptor beta chains below all came from one sample that was sequenced in a study of vaccination and CD4 T cells after COVID-19. The Oncomine TCR Beta short-read assay was applied to DNA of cultured CD4+ T cells. In TCRdb, the PCR reads were re-called with MiXCR into one record per CDR3 protein. The sample holds about 13,000 distinct CDR3 sequences, roughly 41% seen once. The antigens these receptors bind are not known. Treatment here: 10-day PBMC culture with coronavirus spike peptide pools or control peptides (ViraFEST assay). Sequencing was done on a sample of CD4+ T cells from blood, cultured in vitro. Every receptor here comes from a human donor who had recovered from COVID-19.

This chain uses TRBV20-1 with TRBJ2-2, with D unresolved. CDR3 length: 13 residues. Germline V gene lookup returns CDR1 DFQATT and CDR2 SNEGSKA (reference sequence). V was trimmed by 5 bases and J by 2 bases, leaving 9 bases between them. The CDR3 protein is CSAYDGNTGELFF. The CDR3 coding sequence is TGCAGTGCTTACGACGGTAACACCGGGGAGCTGTTTTTT.

This chain joins TRBV9 and TRBJ2-4; 10 positions match TRBD1. Germline values: CDR1 SGDLS, CDR2 YYNGEE. This CDR3 contains 17 residues. Trimming took 4 bases from V and 0 from J; bases not matched to a gene: 7. In nucleotides, the CDR3 is TGTGCCAGCAGCTCAGGACAGGGGGACTTAGCCAAAAACATTCAGTACTTC. Its protein is CASSSGQGDLAKNIQYF.

This rearrangement joins TRBV20-1 to TRBJ1-1; D not certain. CDR1 and CDR2 from the germline V gene are DFQATT and SNEGSKA (reference sequence). The CDR3 totals 14 residues. V was shortened by 0 bases and J by 5 bases, with 13 bases between the two germline ends. This CDR3 reads CSARDPKGGTEAFF. CDR3 sequence (DNA): TGCAGTGCTAGAGACCCCAAGGGTGGAACTGAAGCTTTCTTT.

This clonotype has more than one count but fewer than ten. J is TRBJ1-2 and V is TRBV6-2 or TRBV6-3; TRBD1 matches 8 bases. This CDR3 has 13 residues. V shed 5 bases and J 8 bases; nucleotides not matched to a gene: 7. Germline V lookup: CDR1 MNHEY, CDR2 SVGEGT. CDR3: CASSTGQGAGYTF. The CDR3 DNA is TGTGCCAGCAGTACAGGACAGGGAGCAGGCTACACCTTC.

Concerning this clonotype itself: Lacking the conserved final phenylalanine or tryptophan, this CDR3 likely reflects a read error. V is TRBV28 and J is TRBJ2-1, with no clear D. The CDR3 contains 14 residues. CDR1 and CDR2 (germline): MDHEN, SYDVKM. Trimming left V 8 bases short and J 7 bases short, with 18 bases between. As DNA, the CDR3 is TGTGCCAGCTGCCCCCTCTTCTTGGGGAATGAGCAGTTCTCC. This codes for CASCPLFLGNEQFS.

This clonotype was detected a few times. One end of the junction does not line up with germline, which may come from a read error. The V and J genes are TRBV7-7 and TRBJ2-7; D not certain. Germline V CDR1 and CDR2: SSHAT, FNYEAQ (reference sequence). The CDR3 contains 15 residues. The CDR3 reads CASSPKDHSSYEQYF. CDR3 DNA sequence: TGTGCTAGCAGCCCCAAAGACCACAGCTCCTACGAGCAGTACTTC.

For the CDR3, the DNA is TGTGCCAGCAGTGGCGGGGCGAGGAATTCACCCCTCCACTTT. Residues: CASSGGARNSPLHF. This chain links TRBV6-4 with TRBJ1-6; possibly TRBD1 for D (5 bases). This CDR3 contains 14 residues. CDR1 is MRHNA, CDR2 SNTAGT, per germline. The ends were cut back, 4 bases at V and 7 bases at J, with 11 bases in the middle.

The rearrangement uses TRBV10-2 and TRBJ1-2; TRBD1 agrees at 8 bases. Trimming cost V 2 bases and J 0 bases; bases outside gene matches: 2. Per the germline V gene, CDR1 is WSHSY and CDR2 is SAAADI. This CDR3 is 15 amino acids long. The CDR3 sequence: CASSEQGASNYGYTF. The CDR3 DNA reads TGCGCCAGCAGTGAGCAGGGGGCTTCTAACTATGGCTACACCTTC.

V gene TRBV21-1 combines with J gene TRBJ2-7; the D call in the table, TRBD1, was not verified against the DNA. TRBV21-1 is described as a pseudogene. This CDR3 spans 14 amino acids. The CDR3 spells CASSKGNRAHEQYF. The CDR3 DNA reads TGTGCCAGCAGCAAAGGTAACAGGGCTCACGAGCAGTACTTC.

This clonotype was seen a handful of times. V is TRBV20-1 and J is TRBJ1-6; 9 bases are a match to TRBD1. Unmatched junction bases numbered 17, after V lost 5 bases and J lost 6 bases. The CDR3 consists of 18 residues. CDR1 DFQATT and CDR2 SNEGSKA come from the germline V gene (reference sequence). CDR3 in amino acids: CSASTHAVPGQGNSPLHF. The CDR3 DNA follows: TGCAGTGCTTCAACCCACGCAGTCCCGGGACAGGGTAATTCACCCCTCCACTTT.

V is TRBV7-2 and J is TRBJ2-2, with D tentatively TRBD2 (7 bases). Germline loops: CDR1 SGHTA, CDR2 FQGNSA. The CDR3 has 19 residues. Trimming left V 1 base short and J 7 bases short, with 25 bases between. For the CDR3, the DNA is TGTGCCAGCAGCTTAGTGTCTGTGTCGGGGGGCACCGGCGTCGGGGAGCTGTTTTTT. Protein product: CASSLVSVSGGTGVGELFF.

This clonotype was counted a single time. The rearrangement links TRBV10-2 to TRBJ1-1; 7 bases align to TRBD1. V was pared by 8 bases and J by 8 bases, with 8 bases of the junction left unmatched. Germline CDR1 and CDR2: WSHSY and SAAADI. The CDR3 loop spans 12 amino acids. The CDR3 here is CASGYRDSEAFF. The CDR3 nucleotides read TGCGCCAGCGGATACCGGGACAGCGAAGCTTTCTTT.

A few counts support this clonotype. The rearrangement uses TRBV27 and TRBJ1-2; no clear D. Germline lookup yields CDR1 MNHEY and CDR2 SMNVEV (reference sequence). Trimming pared 0 bases from V and 4 bases from J, leaving 9 bases between. This CDR3 is built from 14 residues. Here the CDR3 DNA reads TGTGCCAGCAGTTTATCGGGCAGCTTCTATGGCTACACCTTC. It codes for CASSLSGSFYGYTF.

The chain combines TRBV3-1 with TRBJ1-1; D is possibly TRBD1 (6 bases). The V end lost 8 bases, the J end lost 5 bases, and 9 bases lay between the germline ends. The CDR3 is made up of 11 amino acids. Germline V gives CDR1 LGHDT, CDR2 YNNKEL (reference sequence). CDR3 coding DNA: TGTGCCAGCCGAGGGGGGACTGAAGCTTTCTTT. This codes for CASRGGTEAFF.

The chain has TRBV20-1 and TRBJ2-3; no firm D call. The germline V gene encodes CDR1 DFQATT and CDR2 SNEGSKA (reference sequence). This CDR3 is 15 amino acids long. V gave up 0 bases and J gave up 1 base, with 11 bases separating them. The chain's CDR3 is CSARDPVGGTDTQYF. The CDR3 coding sequence is TGCAGTGCTAGAGATCCTGTGGGTGGCACAGATACGCAGTATTTT.

This chain joins TRBV5-4 and TRBJ2-1, with 9 bases fitting TRBD2. This CDR3 is built from 16 residues. The V segment lost 0 bases and the J segment 7 bases; nucleotides outside the gene matches: 8. CDR1 and CDR2 from the germline V gene are SGHNT and YYREEE (reference sequence). The CDR3 DNA reads as TGTGCCAGCAGCTTGGGCTCGGGACTAGCAGGAAATGAGCAGTTCTTC. Translated, it gives CASSLGSGLAGNEQFF.

Worth noting for this clonotype: One end of the junction fails to match germline, which may point to a read error. This chain uses TRBV7-2 with TRBJ1-3; unclear D gene. The germline V gene encodes CDR1 SGHTA and CDR2 FQGNSA. CDR3 length: 14 amino acids. CDR3 region: CASSPTLSGSTIYF. CDR3 coding DNA: TGTGCCAGCAGTCCGACACTCTCTGGAAGCACCATATATTTT.

The CDR3 sequence: CSASNLGTGELFF. Here the CDR3 DNA reads TGCAGTGCTAGTAACCTCGGGACCGGGGAGCTGTTTTTT. The chain has TRBV20-1 and TRBJ2-2; D gene ambiguous. Germline assignment: CDR1 DFQATT and CDR2 SNEGSKA (reference sequence). This CDR3 spans 13 amino acids. The germline V and J ends were trimmed by 3 bases and 5 bases, with 10 bases remaining between them.

This rearrangement joins TRBV6-1 to TRBJ2-2; D is possibly TRBD1 (6 bases). Germline V CDR1 and CDR2: MNHNS, SASEGT. The CDR3 spans 15 residues. With 7 bases removed from V and 6 bases from J, the gap between germline ends came to 18 bases. For the CDR3, the DNA is TGTGCCAGCAATCTGGGCCTCTCAGGGGCCGGGGAGCTGTTTTTT. Its protein product is CASNLGLSGAGELFF.

This chain joins TRBV4-1 and TRBJ1-5; possible D gene TRBD1, 5 bases. V lost 0 bases and J 4 bases, leaving 13 bases between the germline ends. Germline-derived CDR1 and CDR2 are MGHRA and YSYEKL. This CDR3 spans 16 amino acids. The CDR3: CASSQEGRGWNQPQHF. The CDR3, as DNA: TGCGCCAGCAGCCAAGAGGGTAGGGGATGGAATCAGCCCCAGCATTTT.

The chain couples TRBV7-3 to TRBJ2-5, with D perhaps being TRBD1 or TRBD2 (5 bases each). Germline CDR1 SGHTA, CDR2 FQGTGA. With 4 bases removed from V and 4 bases from J, the gap between germline ends came to 19 bases. The CDR3 extends over 16 amino acids. CDR3 region: CASSSYGTLNRETQYF. Written as DNA, the CDR3 is TGTGCCAGCAGCTCCTACGGGACCCTAAATAGAGAGACCCAGTACTTC.